The 21 T cell receptor beta chains below come from one sample, sequenced in a study of blood T cell repertoires in COVID-19. Libraries were prepared by immunoSEQ multiplex PCR; TCRdb keeps only in-frame clonotypes and omits some of them. Of under 550,000 clones detected, around 90% appear once; the ten largest clones hold around 0.92%. Sample: peripheral blood. The receptors stem from a man younger than 35 with COVID-19, enrolled during active disease.

The chain links TRBV4-1 to TRBJ2-7, with D perhaps matching TRBD1 (6 bases). V was shortened by 1 base and J by 2 bases, with 21 bases between the two germline ends. CDR3 length equals 18 residues. The V gene's germline CDR1 is MGHRA and CDR2 YSYEKL. CDR3 DNA: TGCGCCAGCAGCCAAGTAAAGATGACCCGGGACACACCCTACGAGCAGTACTTC. This encodes CASSQVKMTRDTPYEQYF.

This clone appeared once. The chain links TRBV3-1 (or the pseudogene TRBV3-2) to TRBJ1-6; a possible D gene is TRBD1 (6 bases). V was pared by 4 bases and J by 6 bases, with 22 bases between. The CDR3 extends over 18 amino acids. Germline V CDR1 and CDR2: LGHDT, YNNKEL (reference sequence). The CDR3 loop reads CASSPSPHRDGFNSPLHF. CDR3 nucleotides: TGTGCCAGCAGCCCCTCCCCCCACAGGGATGGTTTTAATTCACCCCTCCACTTT.

This sequence joins TRBV19 and TRBJ2-7; 9 nucleotides align to TRBD2. This CDR3 spans 16 amino acids. Trimming took 6 bases from V and 1 from J; bases not matched to a gene: 10. From germline, CDR1 is LNHDA and CDR2 SQIVND (reference sequence). The CDR3 loop reads CASSPAGGLMSYEQYF. The CDR3 nucleotides are TGTGCCAGTAGCCCAGCGGGAGGCCTTATGTCCTACGAGCAGTACTTC.

The J gene is TRBJ2-5, the V gene TRBV6-5; a possible D gene is TRBD1 (6 bases). The V end lost 2 bases, the J end lost 5 bases, and 18 bases lay between the germline ends. Germline-derived CDR1 and CDR2 are MNHEY and SVGAGI. The CDR3 totals 16 residues. The CDR3 sequence is CASSYLGHNKGETQYF. CDR3 sequence (DNA): TGTGCCAGCAGTTACCTGGGACATAACAAGGGGGAGACCCAGTACTTC.

This chain links TRBV27 with TRBJ2-3, with D possibly matching TRBD2 (6 bases). This CDR3 is 13 amino acids long. V was trimmed by 6 bases and J by 7 bases, leaving 14 bases between them. Germline-derived CDR1 and CDR2 are MNHEY and SMNVEV (reference sequence). The CDR3 loop is CASSLALAHTQYF. CDR3 in DNA: TGTGCCAGCAGCCTCGCGCTAGCGCATACGCAGTATTTT.

The rearrangement joins TRBV5-1 to TRBJ2-1; TRBD2 matches at 11 bases. In germline, CDR1 is SGHRS, CDR2 YFSETQ. With V trimmed by 0 bases and J by 10 bases, 24 bases remained unmatched. The CDR3 has 21 amino acids. This chain's CDR3 is CASSLVLKTSGAPLRDNEQFF. CDR3 coding DNA: TGCGCCAGCAGCTTGGTGCTTAAGACTAGCGGGGCCCCTTTAAGGGATAACGAGCAGTTCTTC.

The chain combines TRBV7-9 with TRBJ1-6, with TRBD1 as a possible D gene (5 bases). Looked up from germline, CDR1 is SEHNR and CDR2 is FQNEAQ (reference sequence). This CDR3 contains 17 residues. V lost 3 bases and J 10 bases, leaving 22 bases between the germline ends. In DNA form, the CDR3 reads TGTGCCAGCAGCTTCGGCCCCCCCAGCTACAGGAACTCACCCCTCCACTTT. This encodes CASSFGPPSYRNSPLHF.

This chain uses TRBV29-1 with TRBJ1-1; TRBD1 matches 9 bases. The CDR3 spans 14 residues. V lost 5 bases to trimming and J lost 0 bases; unmatched junction nucleotides: 4. In germline, CDR1 is SQVTM, CDR2 ANQGSEA. CDR3 loop: CSVITGGMNTEAFF. CDR3 DNA: TGCAGCGTTATAACAGGGGGCATGAACACTGAAGCTTTCTTT.

The chain joins TRBV4-1 to TRBJ1-1; D unclear. The CDR3 has 16 amino acids. Trimming removed 2 bases at V and 0 bases at J, with 13 bases between. Germline V gene data show CDR1 as MGHRA and CDR2 as YSYEKL. As DNA, the CDR3 is TGCGCCAGCAGCCAACATCACGACGGGATGAACACTGAAGCTTTCTTT. This gives the protein CASSQHHDGMNTEAFF.

The chain combines TRBV27 with TRBJ2-6; D is perhaps TRBD1 (5 bases). The CDR3 runs to 15 residues. The V and J ends lost 6 bases and 2 bases respectively, with 11 bases between them. CDR1 and CDR2 from the germline V gene are MNHEY and SMNVEV (reference sequence). In DNA, the CDR3 is TGTGCCAGCAGACCCGACAGTGCTGGGGCCAACGTCCTGACTTTC. It yields the protein CASRPDSAGANVLTF.

This sequence joins TRBV9 and TRBJ2-1; unclear D gene. Trimming cost V 2 bases and J 0 bases, with 12 bases left between them. Germline CDR1 is SGDLS and CDR2 is YYNGEE. The CDR3 contains 16 residues. The CDR3 coding sequence is TGTGCCAGCAGCGTGGGTCAGGCGTTCTCCTACAATGAGCAGTTCTTC. This translates into CASSVGQAFSYNEQFF.

Written as DNA, the CDR3 is TGTGCCAGCAGCCACGCCAGACAGGGAGGTTACACCTTC. This gives the protein CASSHARQGGYTF. The V call is TRBV3-1 (or the pseudogene TRBV3-2), the J call TRBJ1-2, with 7 bases fitting TRBD1. With 3 bases clipped from V and 11 bases from J, the junction kept 9 bases outside the gene matches. This CDR3 region has 13 residues. Germline CDR1 is LGHDT and CDR2 is YNNKEL (reference sequence).

This sequence joins TRBV15 and TRBJ1-4; D is possibly TRBD1 (6 bases). Between the trimmed V and J ends, which lost 5 bases and 4 bases, there was a span of 11 bases. CDR1 LNHNV and CDR2 YYDKDF come from the germline V gene (reference sequence). This CDR3 is built from 14 residues. CDR3 residues: CATSGDRNNEKLFF. CDR3 bases: TGTGCCACCAGCGGCGACAGGAATAATGAAAAACTGTTTTTT.

The chain is built from TRBV28 and TRBJ2-7, with a possible D match to TRBD2 (5 bases). Trimming pared 5 bases from V and 2 bases from J, leaving 10 bases between. This CDR3 region has 13 residues. Germline loops: CDR1 MDHEN, CDR2 SYDVKM. The chain's CDR3 is CASSAGVPYEQYF. The CDR3 DNA reads TGTGCCAGCAGTGCCGGGGTCCCCTACGAGCAGTACTTC.

The chain employs TRBV19 and TRBJ2-6; a weak D match, TRBD1 (6 bases). The V gene's germline CDR1 is LNHDA and CDR2 SQIVND (reference sequence). This CDR3 contains 16 residues. V was pared by 2 bases and J by 0 bases, with 8 bases between. The CDR3 loop is CASSILTGSGANVLTF. The CDR3 nucleotides read TGTGCCAGTAGTATATTGACAGGCTCTGGGGCCAACGTCCTGACTTTC.

The chain has TRBV9 and TRBJ1-2; D unclear. Germline V gene sequence: CDR1 SGDLS, CDR2 YYNGEE. V was cut by 2 bases and J by 4 bases, with 12 bases left in between. This CDR3 has 14 amino acids. CDR3 coding DNA: TGTGCCAGCAGCGTGGGGAGTAGCTCCTATGGCTACACCTTC. It is translated as CASSVGSSSYGYTF. The full variable domain, completed using reference TRBV9 and TRBJ1-2, is DSGVTQTPKHLITATGQRVTLRCSPRSGDLSVYWYQQSLDQGLQFLIQYYNGEERAKGNILERFSAQQFPDLHSELNLSSLELGDSALYFCASSVGSSSYGYTFGSGTRLTVV.

This chain joins TRBV6-5 and TRBJ2-5, with a weak D call TRBD1 (5 bases). This CDR3 is 14 amino acids long. Trimming cost V 6 bases and J 1 base, with 12 bases left between them. Germline V gives CDR1 MNHEY, CDR2 SVGAGI. CDR3 bases: TGTGCCAGCAGCCGTAGAGACAGCCAAGAGACCCAGTACTTC. Translated: CASSRRDSQETQYF.

This chain links TRBV5-4 with TRBJ2-3; D not resolved. Trimming shortened V by 4 bases and J by 2 bases, and 23 bases separated the two germline ends. This CDR3 is 18 amino acids long. CDR1 and CDR2 from the germline V gene are SGHNT and YYREEE (reference sequence). This CDR3 reads CASSPYAPVPGNTDTQYF. The CDR3 DNA follows: TGTGCCAGCAGCCCTTACGCCCCCGTACCAGGAAACACAGATACGCAGTATTTT.

The V call is TRBV6-5, the J call TRBJ1-1, with 7 bases that match TRBD1. The CDR3 extends over 14 amino acids. The germline V gene has CDR1 MNHEY and CDR2 SVGAGI. J lost 0 bases, V lost 6 bases, and 4 bases had no gene match. CDR3 amino acids: CASRAGQLNTEAFF. As DNA, the CDR3 is TGTGCCAGCAGGGCGGGACAGCTGAACACTGAAGCTTTCTTT.

This clone was found a few times. The CDR3 protein is CASSRPSGRWEQYF. The DNA for the CDR3 is TGTGCCAGCAGTCGCCCCAGCGGGAGGTGGGAGCAGTACTTC. This chain joins TRBV28 and TRBJ2-7; 9 bases fit TRBD2. With 5 bases clipped from V and 7 bases from J, the junction kept 9 bases outside the gene matches. CDR1 is MDHEN, CDR2 SYDVKM, per germline. The CDR3 totals 14 residues.

This clone was detected only once. The chain is built from TRBV11-2 and TRBJ2-7; no reliable D call. The CDR3 loop spans 13 amino acids. The ends were cut back, 5 bases at V and 5 bases at J, with 13 bases in the middle. CDR1 and CDR2 (germline): SGHAT, FQNNGV. The CDR3 here is CASSELVSHEQYF. The CDR3 nucleotides read TGTGCCAGCAGCGAACTCGTATCCCACGAGCAGTACTTC. The full variable domain, in which reference TRBV11-2 and TRBJ2-7 provide the parts outside the CDR3, is EAGVAQSPRYKIIEKRQSVAFWCNPISGHATLYWYQQILGQGPKLLIQFQNNGVVDDSQLPKDRFSAERLKGVDSTLKIQPAKLEDSAVYLCASSELVSHEQYFGPGTRLTVT.